These 2 T cell receptor beta chains were all obtained from the same sample, sequenced in a study of blood T cell repertoires in COVID-19. The method was immunoSEQ multiplex PCR; TCRdb's version includes in-frame clones alone and lacks a portion of them. This table holds fewer than 200,000 clones, around 87% found once. Specimen: peripheral blood. The receptor source for this set is a woman in her sixties or seventies with COVID-19, enrolled during active disease.

The chain carries TRBV7-3 and TRBJ2-5, with a weak D call TRBD2 (5 bases). Germline-derived CDR1 and CDR2 are SGHTA and FQGTGA. The CDR3 consists of 12 residues. The ends were cut back, 2 bases at V and 4 bases at J, with 5 bases in the middle. In DNA, the CDR3 is TGTGCCAGCAGCTTAGCGGGAGAGACCCAGTACTTC. It codes for CASSLAGETQYF.

V is TRBV6-2 or TRBV6-3 and J is TRBJ2-5, with no clear D. The V end lost 8 bases, the J end lost 4 bases, and 17 bases lay between the germline ends. From germline, CDR1 is MNHEY and CDR2 SVGEGT. This CDR3 spans 14 amino acids. The CDR3 here is CASCLPGIGETQYF. The CDR3, as DNA: TGTGCCAGCTGCCTTCCCGGTATTGGAGAGACCCAGTACTTC.